A single sample gave rise to the 12 T cell receptor beta chains below, sequenced in a study of response to subunit inactivated influenza vaccine. TCRdb reprocessed the RT-PCR reads with MiXCR, giving one entry per CDR3 protein. The sample contains over 750,000 distinct CDR3 sequences, around 20% of which appear only once. The input for sequencing was PBMCs from blood, taken approximately 5 days after vaccination. These receptors all come from a man between 50 and 59 years old who received an inactivated influenza vaccine.

The chain links TRBV12-3 or TRBV12-4 to TRBJ2-3; TRBD2 agrees at 7 bases. The CDR3 length is 16 residues. V dropped 1 base and J dropped 4; count of bases not matched to a gene: 8. This CDR3 is CASSLGDYLESDTQYF. The CDR3 DNA sequence: TGTGCCAGCAGTTTAGGGGACTACCTAGAGTCAGATACGCAGTATTTT.

This clonotype has only a few counts. The chain is built from TRBV12-3 or TRBV12-4 and TRBJ2-7; D gene unclear. V lost 2 bases and J 6 bases, leaving 11 bases between the germline ends. The CDR3 contains 13 residues. This chain's CDR3 is CASSLTPRLEQYF. CDR3 DNA sequence: TGTGCCAGCAGTTTAACCCCTCGGCTCGAGCAGTACTTC.

The chain joins TRBV9 to TRBJ2-7; D possibly uses TRBD1 or TRBD2 (5 bases each). The CDR3 spans 12 residues. CDR1 and CDR2 (germline): SGDLS, YYNGEE. V gave up 3 bases and J gave up 4 bases, with 8 bases separating them. The CDR3 loop reads CASSGDHYEQYF. Written as DNA, the CDR3 is TGTGCCAGCAGCGGGGACCATTACGAGCAGTACTTC.

This chain uses TRBV12-3 or TRBV12-4 with TRBJ2-7; no reliable D call. CDR3 size: 14 residues. The V gene lost 5 bases and the J gene lost 2 bases, with 13 bases spanning the gap. The chain's CDR3 is CASSQTTDPYEQYF. Here the CDR3 DNA reads TGTGCCAGCAGTCAGACGACGGACCCCTACGAGCAGTACTTC.

The chain carries TRBV4-3 and TRBJ2-3; TRBD2 matches 13 bases. Trimming removed 0 bases from V and 0 bases from J; junction bases left unmatched: 6. Per germline, CDR1 LGHNA and CDR2 YSLEER. This CDR3 is built from 19 residues. Written as DNA, the CDR3 is TGCGCCAGCAGCCAAGATCTAGGACTAGCGGGAGTAAGCACAGATACGCAGTATTTT. Its translation: CASSQDLGLAGVSTDTQYF.

The chain has TRBV4-2 and TRBJ2-6; tentatively, D is TRBD1 or TRBD2 (5 bases each). This CDR3 is 19 amino acids long. Trimming removed 4 bases at V and 2 bases at J, with 21 bases between. Germline V gives CDR1 LGHNA, CDR2 YNFKEQ. The CDR3 sequence: CASSLQFGALSTGANVLTF. DNA for the CDR3: TGTGCCAGCAGCCTTCAGTTCGGGGCACTATCAACTGGGGCCAACGTCCTGACTTTC.

This chain joins TRBV28 and TRBJ2-7, with 9 bases that match TRBD1. CDR1 is MDHEN, CDR2 SYDVKM, per germline. Trimming cost V 6 bases and J 3 bases; bases outside gene matches: 9. The CDR3 covers 15 residues. The DNA of the CDR3 is TGTGCCAGCAGGAAGGTGGGACAGGGATACTACGAGCAGTACTTC. This codes for CASRKVGQGYYEQYF. The variable domain in full, completed from reference TRBV28 and TRBJ2-7, reads DVKVTQSSRYLVKRTGEKVFLECVQDMDHENMFWYRQDPGLGLRLIYFSYDVKMKEKGDIPEGYSVSREKKERFSLILESASTNQTSMYLCASRKVGQGYYEQYFGPGTRLTVT.

This clonotype has more than one count but fewer than ten. The chain joins TRBV10-3 to TRBJ2-1; D gene uncertain. The germline V and J ends were trimmed by 7 bases and 8 bases, with 12 bases remaining between them. From germline, CDR1 is ENHRY and CDR2 SYGVKD. The CDR3 length is 12 residues. The CDR3 here is CAIKGSSHEQFF. The CDR3 nucleotides are TGTGCCATCAAGGGTAGTTCCCATGAGCAGTTCTTC.

The J gene is TRBJ1-2, the V gene TRBV18; a weak D match, TRBD1 (5 bases). V lost 6 bases to trimming and J lost 6 bases, with 17 bases between them. This CDR3 is built from 14 residues. Germline-derived CDR1 and CDR2 are KGHSH and LQKENI. In DNA form, the CDR3 reads TGTGCCAGCTCGCAACAGGTCCGATACGATGGCTACACCTTC. It codes for CASSQQVRYDGYTF.

The V and J genes are TRBV4-1 and TRBJ2-7; 7 bases are a match to TRBD1. The CDR3 totals 18 residues. Trimming at V came to 5 bases and at J to 5 bases, leaving 21 bases not matched to a gene. Per germline, CDR1 MGHRA and CDR2 YSYEKL. Here the CDR3 reads CASSSSSTQRGRPHEQYF. CDR3 sequence (DNA): TGCGCCAGCAGCTCAAGCTCGACTCAGAGGGGGCGCCCCCACGAGCAGTACTTC.

This chain joins TRBV20-1 and TRBJ2-7; perhaps TRBD2 as D (5 bases). Germline V gives CDR1 DFQATT, CDR2 SNEGSKA (reference sequence). Trimming removed 2 bases from V and 7 bases from J, with 9 bases in between. This CDR3 is 11 amino acids long. The DNA of the CDR3 is TGCAGTGCTAGACTAGCAGTTGAGCAGTACTTC. As protein: CSARLAVEQYF.

This chain connects TRBV5-5 to TRBJ2-1; TRBD1 or TRBD2 may be the D gene (6 bases each). This CDR3 has 15 residues. Germline loops: CDR1 SGHKS, CDR2 YYEKEE (reference sequence). Trimming stripped 4 bases from V and 5 bases from J, with 16 bases between. In nucleotides, the CDR3 is TGTGCCAGCAGCCATTCGAACGGGGGCAACAATGAGCAGTTCTTC. Amino acids: CASSHSNGGNNEQFF.